This TCR beta chain originates from a study of T cell responses to AZD1222 COVID-19 vaccine. Overall study: Pooled together were second doses at about 4 or about 12 weeks.

Method: immunoSEQ multiplex PCR; TCRdb's copy keeps in-frame clones and lacks some. The data show about 100,000 clones, with less than 90% seen just once and approximately 15% held by the top ten. Trimming removed 0 bases at V and 4 bases at J, with 12 bases between. There are 14 residues in the CDR3. In germline, CDR1 is GTSNPN, CDR2 SVGIG (reference sequence). Findings and limits, study-wide: Among the donors, most were white British and more were female, and clonal diversity was possibly underestimated. Along spike, vaccine-associated CD4 TCRs were found throughout, with dominance at 160-218 and 743-854. Baseline antibody screening turned up just five to seven seropositive AZD1222 recipients.

This clone was counted a single time. Its antigen remains unknown. The sequencing used peripheral blood, collected on day 0 of AZD1222 vaccination. The sequence was collected from an adult in good health. The chain employs TRBV30 and TRBJ1-2; D is ambiguous. In DNA form, the CDR3 reads TGTGCCTGGAGTGTCCCCGAGGCCCCCTATGGCTACACCTTC. It yields the protein CAWSVPEAPYGYTF.